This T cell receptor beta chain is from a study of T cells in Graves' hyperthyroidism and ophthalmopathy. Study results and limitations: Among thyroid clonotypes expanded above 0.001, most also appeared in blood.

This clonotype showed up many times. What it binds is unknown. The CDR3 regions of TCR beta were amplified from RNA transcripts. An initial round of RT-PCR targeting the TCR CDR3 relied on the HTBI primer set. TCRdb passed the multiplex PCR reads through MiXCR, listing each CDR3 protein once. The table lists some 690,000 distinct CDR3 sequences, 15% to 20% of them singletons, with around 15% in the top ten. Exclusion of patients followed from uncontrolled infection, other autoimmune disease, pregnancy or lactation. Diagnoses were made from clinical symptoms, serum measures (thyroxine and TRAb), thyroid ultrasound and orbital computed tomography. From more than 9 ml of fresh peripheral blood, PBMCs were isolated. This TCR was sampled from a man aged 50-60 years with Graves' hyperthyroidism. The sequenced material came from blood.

This chain's CDR3 is CASTYQPTGGPYGYTF. The CDR3 DNA reads TGTGCCAGCACCTACCAACCGACAGGGGGTCCATATGGCTACACCTTC. The V call is TRBV6-1, the J call TRBJ1-2; 9 bases align to TRBD1. The CDR3 is made up of 16 amino acids. Germline-derived CDR1 and CDR2 are MNHNS and SASEGT. The J segment lost 5 bases and the V segment lost 7 bases, leaving 14 bases of the junction unmatched.